These 22 T cell receptor beta chains were all obtained from the same sample, sequenced in a study of shared clonotypes between healthy human individuals. Measured with immunoSEQ multiplex PCR; TCRdb has only the in-frame clones, and not every one. The sample holds roughly 1,500,000 clones, about 98.5% seen once. The sequencing sample was made of naive CD4+ T cells sorted from blood. Subset: CD45RA+ positively selected. These receptors came from a man aged 25 to 40 in good health.

This rearrangement joins TRBV7-8 to TRBJ2-2; maybe TRBD1 (6 bases). CDR3 length: 15 amino acids. Germline CDR1 reads SGHVS; CDR2 reads FQNEAQ. V was cut by 6 bases and J by 4 bases, with 15 bases left in between. CDR3 protein: CASRRQAGSTGELFF. The CDR3 region has the DNA TGTGCCAGCAGACGACAGGCCGGCAGCACCGGGGAGCTGTTTTTT.

In DNA, the CDR3 is TGTGCCAGCAGCACACAGGGGTCATACGAGCAGTACTTC. It codes for CASSTQGSYEQYF. The V and J genes are TRBV2 and TRBJ2-7; 7 nucleotides line up with TRBD1. V shed 6 bases, J shed 4 bases, and the junction held 6 bases outside the gene matches. The CDR3 runs 13 residues. Looked up from germline, CDR1 is SNHLY and CDR2 is FYNNEI.

This chain connects TRBV7-2 to TRBJ2-5; 9 bases line up with TRBD1. This CDR3 region has 15 residues. CDR1 and CDR2 from the germline V gene are SGHTA and FQGNSA. J lost 3 bases, V lost 4 bases, and 6 bases had no gene match. The CDR3, as DNA: TGTGCCAGCAGCTCAGAGACAGGGGGTAAAGAGACCCAGTACTTC. Its translation is CASSSETGGKETQYF. The full variable domain, rest sourced from reference TRBV7-2 and TRBJ2-5, is GAGVSQSPSNKVTEKGKDVELRCDPISGHTALYWYRQSLGQGLEFLIYFQGNSAPDKSGLPSDRFSAERTGGSVSTLTIQRTQQEDSAVYLCASSSETGGKETQYFGPGTRLLVL.

Comments on this clone: Given a much more abundant clone one base away, this may be a read error. The sample carries other DNA sequences with the same CDR3. The chain carries TRBV6-5 and TRBJ2-3; the D gene is possibly TRBD2 (5 bases). The CDR3 is made up of 13 amino acids. CDR1 MNHEY and CDR2 SVGAGI come from the germline V gene. V shed 2 bases and J shed 2 bases, with 5 bases lying between them. DNA for the CDR3: TGTGCCAGCAGTTACCGGGACACAGATACGCAGTATTTT. It is translated as CASSYRDTDTQYF.

The rearrangement uses TRBV5-6 and TRBJ1-1, with TRBD1 identical over 8 bases. The CDR3 sequence is 15 residues long. V was pared by 4 bases and J by 7 bases, with 12 bases of the junction left unmatched. Germline V gene lookup returns CDR1 SGHDT and CDR2 YYEEEE. The CDR3: CASSPRLWTGSEAFF. CDR3 nucleotides: TGTGCCAGCAGCCCCAGACTCTGGACAGGGAGTGAAGCTTTCTTT.

The chain combines TRBV5-1 with TRBJ1-2; 7 positions match TRBD1. V trimming: 8 bases; J trimming: 8 bases; junction bases outside the gene matches: 6. CDR3 size: 11 residues. Germline V gives CDR1 SGHRS, CDR2 YFSETQ. In DNA, the CDR3 is TGCGCCAGTTCAACAGGGGAAGGCTACACCTTC. Encoded protein: CASSTGEGYTF.

The CDR3 region has the DNA TGTGCCACGACTACAGGGGACACCAGGAGCATAATATATTTT. As protein: CATTTGDTRSIIYF. The genes are TRBV19 and TRBJ1-3, with 7 bases lining up with TRBD1. The junction had 19 bases not matched to a gene; V was cut back by 10 bases and J by 13 bases. CDR3 length: 14 residues. Germline lookup yields CDR1 LNHDA and CDR2 SQIVND (reference sequence). Full variable domain (rest looked up from reference TRBV19 and TRBJ1-3): DGGITQSPKYLFRKEGQNVTLSCEQNLNHDAMYWYRQDPGQGLRLIYYSQIVNDFQKGDIAEGYSVSREKKESFPLTVTSAQKNPTAFYLCATTTGDTRSIIYFGEGSWLTVV.

The rearrangement links TRBV28 to TRBJ1-2, with D uncertain. Germline V CDR1 and CDR2: MDHEN, SYDVKM. Trimming pared 8 bases from V and 0 bases from J, leaving 13 bases between. This CDR3 has 14 residues. In DNA form, the CDR3 reads TGTGCCAGCCAGGATCACGTCTCTAACTATGGCTACACCTTC. This codes for CASQDHVSNYGYTF.

This sequence joins TRBV4-1 and TRBJ1-5, with TRBD1 matching 7 bases. Per germline, CDR1 MGHRA and CDR2 YSYEKL. V lost 3 bases, J lost 0 bases, and 8 bases stayed unmatched. The CDR3 sequence is 17 residues long. CDR3 nucleotides: TGCGCCAGCAGCCAGGAGGGGGCCGGGGATAGCAATCAGCCCCAGCATTTT. Its translation: CASSQEGAGDSNQPQHF.

The gene calls are TRBV7-9 and TRBJ2-7; 10 bases are shared with TRBD2. The germline CDR1 and CDR2 sequences are SEHNR and FQNEAQ (reference sequence). V dropped 1 base and J dropped 6; count of bases not matched to a gene: 6. The CDR3 totals 15 residues. CDR3 sequence: CASSLEAGGLGEQYF. In DNA form, the CDR3 reads TGTGCCAGCAGCTTAGAAGCGGGAGGGCTCGGCGAGCAGTACTTC.

As to this clone: Other DNA sequences of this sample code for an identical CDR3. The CDR3 loop reads CASSLVGGGYEQYF. CDR3 nucleotides: TGTGCCAGCAGCTTAGTGGGCGGAGGCTACGAGCAGTACTTC. The chain combines TRBV7-2 with TRBJ2-7, with D tentatively TRBD2 (5 bases). The CDR3 loop spans 14 amino acids. CDR1 is SGHTA and CDR2 is FQGNSA in the germline V gene. The V end was cut by 1 base, the J end by 3 bases, with 10 bases between.

This sequence joins TRBV4-1 and TRBJ2-5; 8 bases fit TRBD2. The CDR3 length is 18 residues. Germline loops: CDR1 MGHRA, CDR2 YSYEKL. V shed 0 bases and J 9 bases; nucleotides not matched to a gene: 18. The CDR3 is CASSQEGGSGSSGRAQYF. DNA of the CDR3: TGCGCCAGCAGCCAAGAGGGGGGCAGCGGGAGTTCGGGGAGGGCCCAGTACTTC.

The rearrangement uses TRBV11-3 and TRBJ1-3; no clear D. The CDR3 is 15 residues long. V was shortened by 4 bases and J by 0 bases, with 10 bases between the two germline ends. CDR1 is SGHNT, CDR2 YENEEA, per germline. The CDR3 sequence: CASSSDGSSGNTIYF. For the CDR3, the DNA is TGTGCCAGCAGCTCTGACGGGAGCTCTGGAAACACCATATATTTT.

V usage is TRBV7-9 and J usage is TRBJ2-7; 11 bases are a match to TRBD1. Germline V gene data show CDR1 as SEHNR and CDR2 as FQNEAQ (reference sequence). The CDR3 covers 14 residues. The trim removed 7 bases at V and 3 bases at J, leaving 5 bases unmatched. The CDR3 region has the DNA TGTGCCAGCACCTCAGGGACAGGGGGCTACGAGCAGTACTTC. This codes for CASTSGTGGYEQYF.

The chain combines TRBV5-6 with TRBJ2-1; maybe TRBD2 (5 bases). The CDR3 extends over 16 amino acids. CDR1 is SGHDT and CDR2 is YYEEEE in the germline V gene. Between the trimmed V and J ends, which lost 2 bases and 4 bases, there was a span of 16 bases. The CDR3 DNA reads TGTGCCAGCAGCTTAGCGGTCCATTCCCCTTACAATGAGCAGTTCTTC. Protein sequence: CASSLAVHSPYNEQFF.

V and J are TRBV25-1 and TRBJ2-1, with 9 bases aligning to TRBD2. The CDR3 is 15 amino acids. CDR1 is MGHDK, CDR2 SYGVNS, per germline. After removal of 3 bases from V and 8 bases from J, the junction contained 8 bases not matched to a gene. CDR3 residues: CASSDIAGVGDEQFF. The CDR3 region has the DNA TGTGCCAGCAGTGATATAGCGGGAGTCGGCGATGAGCAGTTCTTC.

This clone was detected once. The gene calls are TRBV10-3 and TRBJ2-2, with 7 bases aligning to TRBD1. J was trimmed by 0 bases and V by 6 bases; bases with no gene match: 13. Germline values: CDR1 ENHRY, CDR2 SYGVKD. The CDR3 contains 18 residues. Written as DNA, the CDR3 is TGTGCCATCAGCGAACCACGCCCCGGGACAGCGAACACCGGGGAGCTGTTTTTT. Amino acids: CAISEPRPGTANTGELFF.

CDR3 DNA sequence: TGTGCCAGCAGCCCTCCCGGGACTAGCGTACACAATGAGCAGTTCTTC. As protein: CASSPPGTSVHNEQFF. This chain uses TRBV7-9 with TRBJ2-1; 10 bases align to TRBD2. The germline CDR1 and CDR2 sequences are SEHNR and FQNEAQ (reference sequence). This CDR3 has 16 residues. Germline trimming cut 5 bases from V and 5 bases from J; bases unmatched to any gene: 9. Combining the CDR3 with reference TRBV7-9 and TRBJ2-1 gives the whole variable domain DTGVSQNPRHKITKRGQNVTFRCDPISEHNRLYWYRQTLGQGPEFLTYFQNEAQLEKSRLLSDRFSAERPKGSFSTLEIQRTEQGDSAMYLCASSPPGTSVHNEQFFGPGTRLTVL.

This clone appeared a single time. This rearrangement joins TRBV27 to TRBJ2-1, with unresolved D. CDR3 length equals 14 residues. The V and J ends lost 6 bases and 7 bases respectively, with 16 bases between them. In germline, CDR1 is MNHEY, CDR2 SMNVEV (reference sequence). The CDR3 coding sequence is TGTGCCAGCAGGCGATTGGGGAAAGCTAATGAGCAGTTCTTC. Its translation is CASRRLGKANEQFF.

CDR3: CASSSSRTGNTEAFF. The CDR3 region has the DNA TGTGCCAGCAGCTCATCACGAACAGGGAACACTGAAGCTTTCTTT. The chain carries TRBV7-8 and TRBJ1-1, with D perhaps matching TRBD1 (5 bases). Trimming left V 4 bases short and J 1 base short, with 13 bases between. Germline loops: CDR1 SGHVS, CDR2 FQNEAQ. This CDR3 is 15 amino acids long.

V usage is TRBV7-9 and J usage is TRBJ2-7; 10 positions match TRBD2. The CDR3 is 15 amino acids. The J segment lost 6 bases and the V segment lost 1 base, leaving 6 bases of the junction unmatched. Germline lookup yields CDR1 SEHNR and CDR2 FQNEAQ (reference sequence). CDR3 region: CASSLVSGRASEQYF. The CDR3 nucleotides are TGTGCCAGCAGCTTAGTAAGCGGGAGGGCAAGCGAGCAGTACTTC. The full variable domain, in which reference TRBV7-9 and TRBJ2-7 provide the parts outside the CDR3, is DTGVSQNPRHKITKRGQNVTFRCDPISEHNRLYWYRQTLGQGPEFLTYFQNEAQLEKSRLLSDRFSAERPKGSFSTLEIQRTEQGDSAMYLCASSLVSGRASEQYFGPGTRLTVT.

The chain uses TRBV28 and TRBJ2-7; 7 bases align to TRBD1. The CDR3 has 18 amino acids. Germline trimming cut 3 bases from V and 4 bases from J; bases unmatched to any gene: 18. Germline V gives CDR1 MDHEN, CDR2 SYDVKM. The CDR3 DNA is TGTGCCAGCAGTTTTCGGGCTTGGGTGACAGGGCCTCGTTACGAGCAGTACTTC. Its translation is CASSFRAWVTGPRYEQYF.